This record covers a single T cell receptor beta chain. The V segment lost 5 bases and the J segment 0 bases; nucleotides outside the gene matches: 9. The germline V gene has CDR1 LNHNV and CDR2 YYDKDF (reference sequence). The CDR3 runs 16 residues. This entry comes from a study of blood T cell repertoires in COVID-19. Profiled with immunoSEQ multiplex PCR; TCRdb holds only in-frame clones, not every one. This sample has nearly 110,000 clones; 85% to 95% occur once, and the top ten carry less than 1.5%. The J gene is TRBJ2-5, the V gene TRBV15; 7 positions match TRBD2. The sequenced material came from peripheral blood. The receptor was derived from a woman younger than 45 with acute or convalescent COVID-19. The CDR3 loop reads CATSGRDYPYQETQYF. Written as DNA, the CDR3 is TGTGCCACCAGCGGCCGGGACTATCCGTACCAAGAGACCCAGTACTTC.